This T cell receptor beta chain was obtained from a study of radiation and T cells in renal cell carcinoma. Some clones are missing from TCRdb's copy, which holds only in-frame ones; the method was immunoSEQ multiplex PCR. The sample shows 19,000 or so clones, roughly two thirds of them seen only once. Sample treatment: 15 Gy SBRT to primary tumor, nephrectomy 4 weeks later. V lost 1 base, J lost 4 bases, and 20 bases lay in between. The germline V gene has CDR1 SGDLS and CDR2 YYNGEE. The CDR3 runs 17 residues. The TCR was taken from an older woman with renal cell carcinoma. The source material was tumor tissue, sampled from a patient whose treatment included radiotherapy and nephrectomy. The rearrangement links TRBV9 to TRBJ1-2; D is undetermined. Here the CDR3 reads CASSVLPPGGPSYGYTF. CDR3 in DNA: TGTGCCAGCAGCGTATTGCCCCCAGGAGGCCCATCCTATGGCTACACCTTC.